Sequencing of this TCR beta chain was carried out in a study of blood T cell repertoires in COVID-19 (dated by TCRdb to 2018 to 2020). Notes on the research overall: The collaborator samples originated in the United States, Italy and Spain and spanned the acute and convalescent phases of COVID-19. The prospective study material was composed of cDNA or gDNA derived from T cells, B-cell-depleted T cells, or PBMCs. The dataset comprised deeply sampled blood TCRbeta repertoires from subjects exposed to, actively infected with, or recovered from COVID-19. The repertoires were made available in a free public database intended to serve as a resource for research on the immune response to SARS-CoV-2. The samples were drawn from two sources: the first 160 participants of the ongoing ImmuneRACE study, and over 1,000 subjects contributed by 6 global collaborators. A de-identified subject ID, COVID-19 status, age in years and sex were almost always included in the sample metadata. Where available, HLA class I and class II types were obtained from metadata supplied by the sample provider rather than from assay-based typing.

Beyond this particular receptor, the publication reports: Clinical and demographic metadata were provided uncurated, with the amount varying by source and participant.

TCRbeta CDR3 regions were amplified from genomic DNA by means of the immunoSEQ Assay, a bias-controlled multiplex PCR. The published analysis was carried out like this. The number of nucleated cells in each sample was estimated by amplification of reference gene primers within the assay. Sequence reads were collapsed and filtered to measure the absolute abundance of every unique TCRbeta CDR3 rearrangement. For each sample, productive Simpson clonality was calculated by taking the square root of Simpson's diversity index across productive rearrangements. The source is immuneACCESS, and TCRdb retained only in-frame sequences with V and J called. Part of the clones is not carried over; for the studies checked, unresolved V genes explain less than half of this, and the remainder is unexplained. V and J calls and clone size are as listed in that table; D and trimming were resolved from the DNA. The sample table contains about 300,000 clones; only one count was recorded for approximately 90% of them. The biggest ten clones account for about 2.2% of the sample.

One collaborating source in Seattle enrolled patients while the patients were actively infected and followed the patients over time throughout the course of disease. Each collaborating institution followed its own protocols to collect whole blood in K2EDTA tubes. For TCRbeta analysis, collaborators shipped samples as frozen whole blood, isolated PBMCs, or DNA extracted from either of those sample types. On this clone itself: Its antigen has not been determined. The sample holds no much larger clone one base away, and base qualities are not on file.

The sequenced sample consisted of peripheral blood. This receptor was taken from a woman aged 30 to 39 with COVID-19, enrolled during active disease.

The base sequence is TGTGCCAGTAATGGGGGGAAGATTGCGAGCAATCAGCCCCAGCATTTT. It translates as CASNGGKIASNQPQHF. The rearrangement joined TRBV19 to TRBJ1-5; perhaps TRBD1 is the D gene, with 5 bases matching. The germline V gene (reference sequence) yields LNHDA for CDR1 and SQIVND for CDR2. V is reduced by 7 bases and J by 1 base, leaving a spacing of 17 bases between them. Reading from cysteine to phenylalanine, the CDR3 counts 16 amino acids. Of all the DNA, just the CDR3 is kept, 48 bases in frame from base 1.